Listed here is a single T cell receptor beta chain. There are 13 residues in the CDR3. CDR1 and CDR2 (germline): MDHEN, SYDVKM. Trimming removed 4 bases from V and 6 bases from J; junction bases left unmatched: 2. These data belong to a study of shared clonotypes between healthy human individuals. Naive CD8 populations comprised CD45RO-negative cells positively selected for CCR7, excluding terminally differentiated effector memory CD45RA+ cells. At a deep level, the assay was run. Genomic DNA (from each subset) was split evenly across several immunoSEQ plates. The data were produced by immunoSEQ multiplex PCR, yet TCRdb's version contains in-frame clones alone and is incomplete. The sample has under 700,000 clones, approximately 95% seen once.

The specimen sequenced was naive CD8+ T cells sorted from blood. The sequence was collected from a young woman in good health. The V gene is TRBV28, the J gene TRBJ2-2, with TRBD2 matching 7 bases. The CDR3: CASSSLAAGELFF. CDR3 nucleotide sequence: TGTGCCAGCAGTTCCCTAGCGGCCGGGGAGCTGTTTTTT.